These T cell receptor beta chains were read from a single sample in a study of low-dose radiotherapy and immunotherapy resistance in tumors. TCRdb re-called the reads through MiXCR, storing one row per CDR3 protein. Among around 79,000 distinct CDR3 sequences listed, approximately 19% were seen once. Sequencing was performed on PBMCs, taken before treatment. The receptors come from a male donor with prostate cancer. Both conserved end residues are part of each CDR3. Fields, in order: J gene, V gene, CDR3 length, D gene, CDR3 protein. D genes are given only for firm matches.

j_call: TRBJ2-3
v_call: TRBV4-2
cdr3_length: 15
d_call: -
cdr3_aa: CASSQGPAATDTQYF

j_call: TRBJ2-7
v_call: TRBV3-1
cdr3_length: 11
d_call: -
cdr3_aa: CASSQGWEQYF

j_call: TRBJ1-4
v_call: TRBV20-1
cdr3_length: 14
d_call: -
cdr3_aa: CSARAGVTNEKLFF

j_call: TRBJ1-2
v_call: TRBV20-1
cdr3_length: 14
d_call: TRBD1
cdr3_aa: CSARDQGRGLGYTF

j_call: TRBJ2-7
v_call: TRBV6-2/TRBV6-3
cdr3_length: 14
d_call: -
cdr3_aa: CASSEDSSSYEQYF

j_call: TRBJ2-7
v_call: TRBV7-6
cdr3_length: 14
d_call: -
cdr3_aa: CASSLAHNRYEQYF

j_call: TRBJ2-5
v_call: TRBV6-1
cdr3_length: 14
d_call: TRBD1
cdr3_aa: CASSASGGWETQYF

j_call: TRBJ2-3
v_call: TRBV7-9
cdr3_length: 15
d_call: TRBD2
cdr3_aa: CASKYSAGGTDTQYF

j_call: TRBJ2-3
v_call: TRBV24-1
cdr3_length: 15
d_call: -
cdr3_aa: CATSDRREMADTQYF

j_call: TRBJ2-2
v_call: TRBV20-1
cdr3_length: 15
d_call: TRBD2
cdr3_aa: CSAGLAGPNTGELFF

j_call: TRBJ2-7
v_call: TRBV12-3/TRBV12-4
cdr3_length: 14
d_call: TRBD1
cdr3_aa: CASTLDRASYEQYF

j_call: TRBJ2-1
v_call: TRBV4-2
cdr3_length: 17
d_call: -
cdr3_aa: CASSPGASTGSYNEQFF

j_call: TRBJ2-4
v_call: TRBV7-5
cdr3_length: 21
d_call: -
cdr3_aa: CISVPEAPGTPTSGRENIQYF

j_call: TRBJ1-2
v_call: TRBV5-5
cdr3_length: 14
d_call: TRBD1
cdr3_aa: CASSLDRGRDGYTF

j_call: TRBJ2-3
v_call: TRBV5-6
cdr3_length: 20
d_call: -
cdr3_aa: CASSQKGEKGRWPFTDTQYF

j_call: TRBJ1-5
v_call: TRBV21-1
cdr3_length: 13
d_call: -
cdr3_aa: CASKRTGVQPQHF

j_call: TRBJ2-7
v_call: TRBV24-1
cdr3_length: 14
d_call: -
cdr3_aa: CATSDAGASYEQYF

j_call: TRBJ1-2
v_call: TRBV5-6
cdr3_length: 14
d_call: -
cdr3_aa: CASSLGRVNYGYTF

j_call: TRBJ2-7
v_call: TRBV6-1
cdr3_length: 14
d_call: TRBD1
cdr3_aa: CASSRGQGDYEQYF

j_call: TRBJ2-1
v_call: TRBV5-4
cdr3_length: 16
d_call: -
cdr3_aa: CASSLAALGSYNEQFF

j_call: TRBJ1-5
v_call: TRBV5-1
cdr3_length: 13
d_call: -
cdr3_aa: CASSLTAGQPQHF

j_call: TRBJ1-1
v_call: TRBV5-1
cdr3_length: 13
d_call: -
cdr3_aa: CASRAEQGPEAFF

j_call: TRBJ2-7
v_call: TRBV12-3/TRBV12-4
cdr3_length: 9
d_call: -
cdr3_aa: CASRYEQYF

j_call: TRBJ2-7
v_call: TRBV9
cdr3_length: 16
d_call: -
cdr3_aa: CASSVGIGSNAYEQYF

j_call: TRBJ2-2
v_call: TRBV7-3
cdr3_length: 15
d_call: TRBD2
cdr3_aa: CASSIAGVGTGELFF

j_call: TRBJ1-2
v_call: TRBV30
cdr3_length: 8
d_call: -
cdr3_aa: CAYSGYTF

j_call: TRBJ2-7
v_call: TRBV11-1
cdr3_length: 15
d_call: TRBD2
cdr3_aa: CASSLDGGYDHEQYF

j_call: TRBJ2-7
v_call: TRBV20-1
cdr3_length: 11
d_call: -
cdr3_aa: CSAKMGPEQYF

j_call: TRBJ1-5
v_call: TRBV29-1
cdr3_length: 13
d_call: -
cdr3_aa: CSTRTGNNQPQHF

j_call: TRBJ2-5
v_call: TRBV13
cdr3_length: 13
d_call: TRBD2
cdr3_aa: CASSGSSGETQYF

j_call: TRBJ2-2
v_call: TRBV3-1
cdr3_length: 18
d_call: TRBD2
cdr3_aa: CASSPLTAGGVSTGELFF

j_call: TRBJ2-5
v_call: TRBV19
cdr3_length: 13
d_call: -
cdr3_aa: CASSRNARETQYF

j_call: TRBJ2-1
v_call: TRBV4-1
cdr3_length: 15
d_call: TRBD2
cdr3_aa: CASSQGTSGTNEQFF

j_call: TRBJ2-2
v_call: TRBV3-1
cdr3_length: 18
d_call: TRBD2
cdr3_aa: CASSQTGLTSGTNRELFF

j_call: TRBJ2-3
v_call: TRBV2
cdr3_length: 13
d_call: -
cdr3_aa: CASSESCTDTQYF

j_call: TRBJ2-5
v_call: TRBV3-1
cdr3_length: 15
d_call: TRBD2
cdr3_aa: CASRRTSGAQETQYF

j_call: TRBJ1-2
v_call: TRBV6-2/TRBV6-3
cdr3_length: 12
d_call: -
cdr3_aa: CASSELGNHYTF

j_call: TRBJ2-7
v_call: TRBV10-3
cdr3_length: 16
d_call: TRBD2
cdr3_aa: CAISLAGGRSSYEQYF

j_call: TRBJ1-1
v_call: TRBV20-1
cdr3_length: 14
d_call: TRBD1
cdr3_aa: CSAKRQGVDTEAFF

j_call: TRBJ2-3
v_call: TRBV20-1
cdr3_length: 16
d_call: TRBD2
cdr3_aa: CSAGRGASGGTDTQYF

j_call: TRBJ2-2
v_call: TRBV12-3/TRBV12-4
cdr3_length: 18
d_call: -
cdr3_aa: CATHRDHTGELFFFFFFF

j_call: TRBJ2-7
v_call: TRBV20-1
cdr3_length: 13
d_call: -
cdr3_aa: CSTLQGSSYEQYF

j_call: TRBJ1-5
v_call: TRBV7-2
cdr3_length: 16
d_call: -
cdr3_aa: CASTLGGVRINQPQHF

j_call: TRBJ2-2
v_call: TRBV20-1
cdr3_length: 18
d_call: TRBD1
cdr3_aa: CSAQTRQGFSSNTGELFF

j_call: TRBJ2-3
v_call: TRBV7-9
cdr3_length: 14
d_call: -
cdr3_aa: CASSLTGSTDTQYF

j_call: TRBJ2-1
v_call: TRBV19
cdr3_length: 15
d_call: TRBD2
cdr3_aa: CASGESGGAYNEQFF

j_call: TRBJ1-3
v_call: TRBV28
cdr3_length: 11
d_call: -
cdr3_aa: CASRAGNTIYF

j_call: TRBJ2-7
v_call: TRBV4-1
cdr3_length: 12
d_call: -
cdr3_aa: CASSQGYYEQYF

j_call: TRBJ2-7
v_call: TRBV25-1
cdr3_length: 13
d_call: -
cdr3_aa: CASSEGLLYEQYF

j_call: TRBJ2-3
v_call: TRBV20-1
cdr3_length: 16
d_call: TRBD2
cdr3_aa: CSTPNPAAGRSDTQYF

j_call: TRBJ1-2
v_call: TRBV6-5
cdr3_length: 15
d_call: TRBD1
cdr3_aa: CASRPPGGWNYGYTF

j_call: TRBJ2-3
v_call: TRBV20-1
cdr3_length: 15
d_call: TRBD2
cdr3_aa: CSARDRGRGTDTQYF

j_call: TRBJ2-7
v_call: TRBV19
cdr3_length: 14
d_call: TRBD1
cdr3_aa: CASRKQGPPYEQYF

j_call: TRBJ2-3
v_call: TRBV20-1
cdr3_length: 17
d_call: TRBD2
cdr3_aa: CSARRGTSGSMTDTQYF